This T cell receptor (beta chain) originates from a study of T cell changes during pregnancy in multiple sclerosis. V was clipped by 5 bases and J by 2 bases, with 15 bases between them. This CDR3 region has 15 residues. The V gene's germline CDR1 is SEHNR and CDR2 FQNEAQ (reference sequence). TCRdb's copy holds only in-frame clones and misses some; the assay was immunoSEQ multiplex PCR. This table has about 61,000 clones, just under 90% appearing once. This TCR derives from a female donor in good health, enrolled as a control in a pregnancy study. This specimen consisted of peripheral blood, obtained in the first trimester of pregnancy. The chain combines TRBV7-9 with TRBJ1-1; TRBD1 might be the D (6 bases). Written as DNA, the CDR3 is TGTGCCAGCAGCCCCAGGGGCGGGGGTAACACTGAAGCTTTCTTT. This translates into CASSPRGGGNTEAFF.